These 28 T cell receptor beta chains share one sample of origin, sequenced in a study of control samples from healthy donors and cancer patients. The assay was immunoSEQ multiplex PCR, and TCRdb's table has in-frame clones only and misses some. The table records 210,000 or so clones, roughly nine tenths of them present only once. The sequencing input was blood. The receptors shown here come from a man aged 25-45 years in good health.

This chain joins TRBV6-5 and TRBJ1-1; 7 positions agree with TRBD1. The V gene end was trimmed by 6 bases and the J gene end by 4 bases; junction bases not matched to a gene: 5. The CDR3 has 13 amino acids. Germline V gene data show CDR1 as MNHEY and CDR2 as SVGAGI. The CDR3 DNA sequence: TGTGCCAGCAGGTCGACAGGGTTCACTGAAGCTTTCTTT. This gives the protein CASRSTGFTEAFF.

This clone was recorded once. The J gene is TRBJ1-1, the V gene TRBV25-1, with TRBD1 as a possible D gene (6 bases). V was pared by 7 bases and J by 6 bases, with 18 bases between. This CDR3 spans 14 amino acids. Germline V CDR1 and CDR2: MGHDK, SYGVNS. The CDR3 sequence is CASKNYRDVPEAFF. DNA of the CDR3: TGTGCCAGCAAAAACTACAGGGACGTCCCTGAAGCTTTCTTT.

The chain recombines TRBV11-2 with TRBJ1-4; TRBD1 matches at 11 bases. The V gene's germline CDR1 is SGHAT and CDR2 FQNNGV. Trimming at V came to 4 bases and at J to 7 bases, leaving 8 bases not matched to a gene. This CDR3 is built from 16 residues. CDR3 in amino acids: CASSSHTGTGGEKLFF. For the CDR3, the DNA is TGTGCCAGCAGCTCACACACCGGGACAGGGGGTGAAAAACTGTTTTTT.

V and J are TRBV11-3 and TRBJ2-1; 9 nucleotides match TRBD1. This CDR3 region has 16 residues. Germline lookup yields CDR1 SGHNT and CDR2 YENEEA. The J segment lost 7 bases and the V segment lost 5 bases, leaving 12 bases of the junction unmatched. The CDR3 here is CASSVSGQGLMNEQFF. DNA of the CDR3: TGTGCCAGCAGCGTATCGGGACAGGGCCTTATGAATGAGCAGTTCTTC. Looking up the rest from reference TRBV11-3 and TRBJ2-1 gives the full variable domain: EAGVVQSPRYKIIEKKQPVAFWCNPISGHNTLYWYLQNLGQGPELLIRYENEEAVDDSQLPKDRFSAERLKGVDSTLKIQPAELGDSAVYLCASSVSGQGLMNEQFFGPGTRLTVL.

The chain has TRBV7-9 and TRBJ1-1; D unresolved. The CDR3 has 14 residues. CDR1 is SEHNR, CDR2 FQNEAQ, per germline (reference sequence). V lost 2 bases to trimming and J lost 6 bases, with 13 bases between them. Written as DNA, the CDR3 is TGTGCCAGCAGCTTATCCGACGTAGGCGCTGAAGCTTTCTTT. It codes for CASSLSDVGAEAFF. Full variable domain (missing parts from reference TRBV7-9 and TRBJ1-1): DTGVSQNPRHKITKRGQNVTFRCDPISEHNRLYWYRQTLGQGPEFLTYFQNEAQLEKSRLLSDRFSAERPKGSFSTLEIQRTEQGDSAMYLCASSLSDVGAEAFFGQGTRLTVV.

The V call is TRBV12-3 or TRBV12-4, the J call TRBJ1-2; D not resolved. The germline V and J ends were trimmed by 5 bases and 3 bases, with 7 bases remaining between them. The CDR3 has 12 residues. CDR3 nucleotides: TGTGCCAGCAGTCGGACGGACTATGGCTACACCTTC. It specifies CASSRTDYGYTF.

V gene TRBV29-1 combines with J gene TRBJ1-2; no definite D call. The ends were cut back, 2 bases at V and 2 bases at J, with 6 bases in the middle. The CDR3 runs to 12 residues. Per the germline V gene, CDR1 is SQVTM and CDR2 is ANQGSEA. The CDR3 bases are TGCAGCGTTGAAACACAGAACTATGGCTACACCTTC. Residues: CSVETQNYGYTF.

The chain combines TRBV19 with TRBJ1-2; possibly TRBD1 for D (5 bases). The CDR3 runs to 15 residues. Germline V gives CDR1 LNHDA, CDR2 SQIVND (reference sequence). V lost 5 bases, J lost 4 bases, and 17 bases lay in between. CDR3 region: CASSVNDRKLYGYTF. The CDR3 DNA follows: TGTGCCAGTAGTGTCAACGACAGAAAACTCTATGGCTACACCTTC.

The rearrangement links TRBV6-1 to TRBJ1-2; D remains ambiguous. The germline V gene has CDR1 MNHNS and CDR2 SASEGT. The CDR3 consists of 15 residues. The germline V and J ends were trimmed by 0 bases and 0 bases, with 8 bases remaining between them. CDR3 in DNA: TGTGCCAGCAGTGAAGCACCAGGAGCTAACTATGGCTACACCTTC. It translates to CASSEAPGANYGYTF.

The count of this clone is one. V usage is TRBV7-6 and J usage is TRBJ2-1; 7 bases match TRBD2. After removal of 0 bases from V and 5 bases from J, the junction contained 4 bases not matched to a gene. CDR1 SGHVS and CDR2 FNYEAQ come from the germline V gene. This CDR3 has 15 residues. The CDR3 DNA sequence: TGTGCCAGCAGCTTAGCGGGCGGGGGTCACAATGAGCAGTTCTTC. It is translated as CASSLAGGGHNEQFF.

The chain links TRBV21-1 to TRBJ2-1; whether TRBD2, the table's D call, matches the DNA was not checked. TRBV21-1 is termed a pseudogene. The CDR3 has 16 amino acids. CDR3: CASSKEGLADYNEQFF. Written as DNA, the CDR3 is TGTGCCAGCAGCAAAGAAGGCCTAGCGGACTACAATGAGCAGTTCTTC.

About this clone itself: The sample contains more than one DNA sequence encoding this CDR3. This rearrangement joins TRBV9 to TRBJ1-1; D might be TRBD1 (6 bases). The ends were cut back, 0 bases at V and 0 bases at J, with 12 bases in the middle. The CDR3 extends over 16 amino acids. Germline CDR1 SGDLS, CDR2 YYNGEE. The CDR3 nucleotides are TGTGCCAGCAGCGTAGAAGGGGGTCCGTTGAACACTGAAGCTTTCTTT. Its translation: CASSVEGGPLNTEAFF.

The chain combines TRBV5-6 with TRBJ1-2; the D gene is possibly TRBD1 (5 bases). The V gene's germline CDR1 is SGHDT and CDR2 YYEEEE. The V gene lost 1 base and the J gene lost 2 bases, with 15 bases spanning the gap. The CDR3 contains 16 residues. The CDR3 loop is CASSLFWGENNYGYTF. CDR3 sequence (DNA): TGTGCCAGCAGCTTGTTCTGGGGGGAAAACAACTATGGCTACACCTTC.

This clone has only one observation. The same CDR3 can be traced to other DNA sequences in this sample. The chain carries TRBV30 and TRBJ1-3; D gene ambiguous. The germline V and J ends were trimmed by 4 bases and 0 bases, with 10 bases remaining between them. The germline V gene encodes CDR1 GTSNPN and CDR2 SVGIG (reference sequence). The CDR3 consists of 14 residues. The chain's CDR3 is CAWTGGLSGNTIYF. For the CDR3, the DNA is TGTGCCTGGACCGGCGGCCTCTCTGGAAACACCATATATTTT.

The chain uses TRBV27 and TRBJ2-7; the match to TRBD1 covers 10 bases. The V gene end was trimmed by 5 bases and the J gene end by 2 bases; junction bases not matched to a gene: 3. CDR1 is MNHEY, CDR2 SMNVEV, per germline (reference sequence). This CDR3 spans 14 amino acids. In DNA, the CDR3 is TGTGCCAGCAGTAGCGGACAGGGGGCCTACGAGCAGTACTTC. Its protein product is CASSSGQGAYEQYF.

The chain uses TRBV9 and TRBJ2-3, with TRBD2 matching over 8 bases. V was pared by 0 bases and J by 6 bases, with 15 bases of the junction left unmatched. The length of the CDR3 is 18 residues. CDR1 is SGDLS and CDR2 is YYNGEE in the germline V gene. CDR3 region: CASSVATVGRGGQDTQYF. CDR3 coding DNA: TGTGCCAGCAGCGTAGCTACAGTGGGTCGGGGGGGCCAGGATACGCAGTATTTT.

The chain uses TRBV5-4 and TRBJ1-1; D gene uncertain. Looked up from germline, CDR1 is SGHNT and CDR2 is YYREEE (reference sequence). The CDR3 runs to 17 residues. The germline V and J ends were trimmed by 0 bases and 0 bases, with 15 bases remaining between them. In DNA form, the CDR3 reads TGTGCCAGCAGCTTGGCCGGGGATTGGGCCTTGAACACTGAAGCTTTCTTT. This translates into CASSLAGDWALNTEAFF.

J is TRBJ1-3 and V is TRBV10-2, with D unclear. The CDR3 length is 11 residues. Per the germline V gene, CDR1 is WSHSY and CDR2 is SAAADI. Trimming pared 6 bases from V and 8 bases from J, leaving 8 bases between. The CDR3 bases are TGCGCCAGCAGGGCCGCGGACACCATATATTTT. Protein sequence: CASRAADTIYF.

The V and J genes are TRBV5-1 and TRBJ2-1; 11 bases match TRBD1. This CDR3 contains 16 residues. Germline V gene data show CDR1 as SGHRS and CDR2 as YFSETQ. The trim removed 0 bases at V and 2 bases at J, leaving 1 base unmatched. In DNA, the CDR3 is TGCGCCAGCAGCTTGGGGACAGGGGGCGCCTACAATGAGCAGTTCTTC. It encodes CASSLGTGGAYNEQFF.

The chain joins TRBV6-5 to TRBJ2-2, with 9 bases lining up with TRBD2. CDR1 MNHEY and CDR2 SVGAGI come from the germline V gene. After removal of 0 bases from V and 5 bases from J, the junction contained 4 bases not matched to a gene. This CDR3 spans 16 amino acids. CDR3 protein: CASSYSKRGATGELFF. The CDR3 nucleotides read TGTGCCAGCAGTTACTCGAAGCGGGGGGCGACCGGGGAGCTGTTTTTT.

The gene calls are TRBV6-5 and TRBJ2-7; 9 bases match TRBD2. The CDR3 length is 15 residues. V dropped 6 bases and J dropped 1; count of bases not matched to a gene: 7. The germline CDR1 and CDR2 sequences are MNHEY and SVGAGI. For the CDR3, the DNA is TGTGCCAGCAGGGGCGGGGGGGAGTCATCCTACGAGCAGTACTTC. Its protein product is CASRGGGESSYEQYF.

As for this clone: The same CDR3 can be traced to other DNA sequences in this sample. DNA for the CDR3: TGTGCCAGCAGCCCGGGACAGGGTGGAAACACCATATATTTT. As protein: CASSPGQGGNTIYF. The V call is TRBV7-2, the J call TRBJ1-3; TRBD1 matches at 9 bases. The V segment lost 5 bases and the J segment 3 bases; nucleotides outside the gene matches: 2. The length of the CDR3 is 14 residues. Germline V gene lookup returns CDR1 SGHTA and CDR2 FQGNSA.

The CDR3 here is CATASEVGTQYF. DNA of the CDR3: TGTGCCACCGCCAGTGAGGTGGGTACGCAGTATTTT. V gene TRBV24-1 combines with J gene TRBJ2-3; no clear D. The CDR3 consists of 12 residues. Germline V gene lookup returns CDR1 KGHDR and CDR2 SFDVKD. With 9 bases removed from V and 8 bases from J, the gap between germline ends came to 14 bases.

The rearrangement uses TRBV6-6 and TRBJ1-2; D unclear. The V end lost 2 bases, the J end lost 6 bases, and 10 bases lay between the germline ends. This CDR3 contains 13 residues. Germline CDR1 MNHNY, CDR2 SVGAGI (reference sequence). DNA of the CDR3: TGTGCCAGCAGTTACGAACCCCACGATGGCTACACCTTC. Translation: CASSYEPHDGYTF.

V is TRBV27 and J is TRBJ1-1; TRBD1 matches 9 bases. Germline V gene data show CDR1 as MNHEY and CDR2 as SMNVEV (reference sequence). The CDR3 sequence is 13 residues long. V gave up 4 bases and J gave up 7 bases; unmatched junction bases: 4. The CDR3 here is CASSSRTGVEAFF. In nucleotides, the CDR3 is TGTGCCAGCAGTTCGAGGACAGGGGTTGAAGCTTTCTTT.

The chain recombines TRBV2 with TRBJ1-1; maybe TRBD1 (5 bases). Germline lookup yields CDR1 SNHLY and CDR2 FYNNEI. Trimming removed 1 base at V and 1 base at J, with 10 bases between. This CDR3 is 15 amino acids long. The CDR3 DNA sequence: TGTGCCAGCAGTGAAGTTGGAAGGGGGAACACTGAAGCTTTCTTT. The encoded protein is CASSEVGRGNTEAFF.

This clone was found once. This chain links TRBV5-4 with TRBJ2-7; the D gene is possibly TRBD1 (7 bases). CDR3 length: 14 residues. Trimming took off 4 bases at V and 2 bases at J, with 13 bases between the two ends. Germline V gene data show CDR1 as SGHNT and CDR2 as YYREEE (reference sequence). The DNA for the CDR3 is TGTGCCAGCAGCCCGGGGGACAGAACCTACGAGCAGTACTTC. Its protein is CASSPGDRTYEQYF.

The rearrangement uses TRBV5-1 and TRBJ1-1; 7 bases are shared with TRBD1. V lost 7 bases and J lost 4; bases outside the gene matches: 13. Germline loops: CDR1 SGHRS, CDR2 YFSETQ. There are 15 residues in the CDR3. CDR3 bases: TGCGCCAGCGGCCAACAGGGACAGTCGGGCACTGAAGCTTTCTTT. It encodes CASGQQGQSGTEAFF. Variable domain in full (rest from reference TRBV5-1 and TRBJ1-1): KAGVTQTPRYLIKTRGQQVTLSCSPISGHRSVSWYQQTPGQGLQFLFEYFSETQRNKGNFPGRFSGRQFSNSRSEMNVSTLELGDSALYLCASGQQGQSGTEAFFGQGTRLTVV.